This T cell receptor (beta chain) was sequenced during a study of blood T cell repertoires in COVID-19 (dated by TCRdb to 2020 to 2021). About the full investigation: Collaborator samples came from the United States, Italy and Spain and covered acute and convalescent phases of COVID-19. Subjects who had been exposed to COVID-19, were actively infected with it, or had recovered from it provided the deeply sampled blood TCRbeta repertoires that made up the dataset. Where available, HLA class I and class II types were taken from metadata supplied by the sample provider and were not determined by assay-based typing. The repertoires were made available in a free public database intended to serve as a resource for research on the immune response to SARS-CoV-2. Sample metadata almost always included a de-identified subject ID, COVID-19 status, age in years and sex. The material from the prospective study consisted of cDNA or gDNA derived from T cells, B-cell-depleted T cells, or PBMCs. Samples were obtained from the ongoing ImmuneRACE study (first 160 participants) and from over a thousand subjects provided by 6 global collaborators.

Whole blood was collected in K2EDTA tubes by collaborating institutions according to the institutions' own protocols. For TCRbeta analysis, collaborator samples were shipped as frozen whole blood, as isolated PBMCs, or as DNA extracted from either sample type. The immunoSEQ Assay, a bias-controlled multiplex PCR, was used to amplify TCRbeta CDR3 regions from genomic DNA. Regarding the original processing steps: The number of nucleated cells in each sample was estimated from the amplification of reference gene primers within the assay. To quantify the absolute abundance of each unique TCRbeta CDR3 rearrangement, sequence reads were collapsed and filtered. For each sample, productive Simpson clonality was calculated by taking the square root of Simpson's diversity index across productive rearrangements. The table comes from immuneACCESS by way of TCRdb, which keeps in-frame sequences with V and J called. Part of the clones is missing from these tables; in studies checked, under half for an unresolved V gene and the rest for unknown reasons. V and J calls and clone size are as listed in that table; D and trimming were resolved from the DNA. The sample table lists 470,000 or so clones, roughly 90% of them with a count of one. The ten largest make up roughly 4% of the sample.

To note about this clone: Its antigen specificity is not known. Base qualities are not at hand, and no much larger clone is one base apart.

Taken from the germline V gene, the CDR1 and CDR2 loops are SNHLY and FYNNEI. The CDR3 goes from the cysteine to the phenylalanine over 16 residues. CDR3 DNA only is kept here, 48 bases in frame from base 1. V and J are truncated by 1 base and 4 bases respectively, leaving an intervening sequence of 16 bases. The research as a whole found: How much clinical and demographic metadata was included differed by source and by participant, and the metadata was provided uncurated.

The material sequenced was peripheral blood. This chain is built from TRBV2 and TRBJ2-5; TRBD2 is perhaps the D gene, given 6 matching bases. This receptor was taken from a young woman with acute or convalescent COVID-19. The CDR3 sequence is CASSEVGGAIGETQYF. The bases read TGTGCCAGCAGTGAAGTCGGAGGGGCAATTGGAGAGACCCAGTACTTC.